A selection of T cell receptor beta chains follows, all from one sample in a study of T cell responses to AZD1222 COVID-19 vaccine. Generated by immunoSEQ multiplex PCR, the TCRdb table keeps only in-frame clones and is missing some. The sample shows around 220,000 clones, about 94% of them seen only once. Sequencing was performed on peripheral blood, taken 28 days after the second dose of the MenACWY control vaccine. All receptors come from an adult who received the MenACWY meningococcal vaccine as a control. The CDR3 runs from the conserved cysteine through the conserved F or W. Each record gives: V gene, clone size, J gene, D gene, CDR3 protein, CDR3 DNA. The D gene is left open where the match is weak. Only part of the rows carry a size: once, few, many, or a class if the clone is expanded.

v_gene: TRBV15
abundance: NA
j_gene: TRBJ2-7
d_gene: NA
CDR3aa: CATSRDLTYEQYF
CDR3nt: TGTGCCACCAGCAGGGACCTTACCTACGAGCAGTACTTC

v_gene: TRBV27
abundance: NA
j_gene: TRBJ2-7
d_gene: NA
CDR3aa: CASSPSRGPYEQYF
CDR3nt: TGTGCCAGCAGTCCCTCCCGGGGACCCTACGAGCAGTACTTC

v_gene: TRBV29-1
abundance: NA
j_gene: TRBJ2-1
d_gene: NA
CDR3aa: CSACRNIYNEQFF
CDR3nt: TGCAGCGCCTGCAGGAACATATACAATGAGCAGTTCTTC

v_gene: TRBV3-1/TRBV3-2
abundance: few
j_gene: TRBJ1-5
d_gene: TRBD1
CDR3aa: CASSQGWGDRGQAQPQHF
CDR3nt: TGTGCCAGCAGCCAAGGGTGGGGAGACAGGGGCCAGGCCCAGCCCCAGCATTTT

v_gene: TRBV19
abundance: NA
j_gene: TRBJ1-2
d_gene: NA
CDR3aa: CASSIDRFTGFGNYGYTF
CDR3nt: TGTGCCAGTAGTATAGATCGCTTTACAGGGTTCGGTAACTATGGCTACACCTTC

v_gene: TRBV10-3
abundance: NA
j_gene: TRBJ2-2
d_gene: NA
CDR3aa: CAIAGQNTGELFF
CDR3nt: TGTGCCATCGCGGGACAGAACACCGGGGAGCTGTTTTTT

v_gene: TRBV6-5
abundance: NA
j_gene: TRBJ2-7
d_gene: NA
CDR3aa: CASSYSPDSYEQYF
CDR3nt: TGTGCCAGCAGTTACTCCCCCGACAGTTACGAGCAGTACTTC

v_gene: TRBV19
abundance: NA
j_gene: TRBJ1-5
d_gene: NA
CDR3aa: CASSPYVTGQSNQPQHF
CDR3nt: TGTGCCAGTAGTCCGTATGTTACGGGACAAAGCAATCAGCCCCAGCATTTT

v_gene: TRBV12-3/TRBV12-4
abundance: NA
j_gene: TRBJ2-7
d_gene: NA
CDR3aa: CASGGYEQYF
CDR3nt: TGTGCCAGCGGCGGCTACGAGCAGTACTTC

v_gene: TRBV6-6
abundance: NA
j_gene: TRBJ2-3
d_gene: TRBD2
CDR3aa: CASSYSGGGPTDTQYF
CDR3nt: TGTGCCAGCAGTTATAGCGGGGGGGGACCCACAGATACGCAGTATTTT

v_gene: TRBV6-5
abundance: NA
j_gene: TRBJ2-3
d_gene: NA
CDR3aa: CASSYGLDTDTQYF
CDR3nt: TGTGCCAGCAGTTACGGACTTGACACAGATACGCAGTATTTT

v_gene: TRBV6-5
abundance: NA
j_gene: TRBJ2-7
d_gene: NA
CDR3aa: CASTMGLTRNEQYF
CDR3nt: TGTGCCAGCACCATGGGACTGACTCGCAACGAGCAGTACTTC

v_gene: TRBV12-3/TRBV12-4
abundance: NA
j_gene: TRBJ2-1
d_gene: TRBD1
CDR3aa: CAIDPGQNGEQFF
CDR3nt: TGTGCCATCGACCCGGGACAGAATGGGGAGCAGTTCTTC

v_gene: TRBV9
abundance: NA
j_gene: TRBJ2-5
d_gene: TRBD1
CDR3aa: CASSPPTGTGEQETQYF
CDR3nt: TGTGCCAGCAGCCCCCCCACCGGGACAGGGGAACAAGAGACCCAGTACTTC

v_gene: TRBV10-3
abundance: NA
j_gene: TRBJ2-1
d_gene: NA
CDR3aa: CAISESGDGSSYNEQFF
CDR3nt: TGTGCCATCAGTGAGTCCGGGGACGGGAGCTCCTACAATGAGCAGTTCTTC

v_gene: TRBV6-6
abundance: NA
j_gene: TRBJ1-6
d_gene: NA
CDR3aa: CASSQGSSYNSPLHF
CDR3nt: TGTGCCAGCAGCCAGGGGAGCTCCTATAATTCACCCCTCCACTTT

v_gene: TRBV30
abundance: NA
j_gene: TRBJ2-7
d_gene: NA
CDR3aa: CAWSVGPSYEQYF
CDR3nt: TGTGCCTGGAGTGTGGGGCCATCCTACGAGCAGTACTTC

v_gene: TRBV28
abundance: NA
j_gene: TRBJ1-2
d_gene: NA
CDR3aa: CASLGTDHGYTF
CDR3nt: TGTGCCAGCCTGGGGACGGACCATGGCTACACCTTC

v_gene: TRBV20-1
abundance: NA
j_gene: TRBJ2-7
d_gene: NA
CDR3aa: CSARGPYEQYF
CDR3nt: TGCAGTGCCAGGGGCCCCTACGAGCAGTACTTC

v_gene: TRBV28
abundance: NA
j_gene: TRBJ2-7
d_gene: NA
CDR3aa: CASSDTSSYEQYF
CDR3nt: TGTGCCAGCAGTGATACGTCCTCCTACGAGCAGTACTTC

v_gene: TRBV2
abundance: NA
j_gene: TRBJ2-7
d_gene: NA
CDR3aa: CASTLRGYEQYF
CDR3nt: TGTGCCAGCACCCTTAGGGGGTACGAGCAGTACTTC

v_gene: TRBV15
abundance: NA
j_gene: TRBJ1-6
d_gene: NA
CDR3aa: CATSREGIYNSPLHF
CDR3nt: TGTGCCACCAGCAGAGAAGGGATCTATAATTCACCCCTCCACTTT

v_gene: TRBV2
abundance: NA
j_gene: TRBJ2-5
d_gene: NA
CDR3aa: CASSEQGGLETQYF
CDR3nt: TGTGCCAGCAGTGAACAGGGGGGGTTGGAGACCCAGTACTTC

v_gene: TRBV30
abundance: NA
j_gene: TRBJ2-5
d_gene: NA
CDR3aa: CAWSPGWETQYF
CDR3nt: TGTGCCTGGAGTCCGGGTTGGGAGACCCAGTACTTC

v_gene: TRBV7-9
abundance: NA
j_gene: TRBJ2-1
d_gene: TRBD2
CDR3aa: CASSLRTSGKTEQFF
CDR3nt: TGTGCCAGCAGCTTAAGGACTAGCGGGAAGACTGAGCAGTTCTTC

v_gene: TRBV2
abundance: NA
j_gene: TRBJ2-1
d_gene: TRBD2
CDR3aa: CASNRRALAGDVNEQFF
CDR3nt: TGTGCCAGCAACAGACGGGCTCTAGCGGGAGACGTTAATGAGCAGTTCTTC

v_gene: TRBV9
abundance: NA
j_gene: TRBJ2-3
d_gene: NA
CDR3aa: CASSPNDDTQYF
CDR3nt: TGTGCCAGCAGCCCGAATGACGATACGCAGTATTTT

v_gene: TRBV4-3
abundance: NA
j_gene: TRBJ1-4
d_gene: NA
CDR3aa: CASSHATGPDEKLFF
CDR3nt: TGCGCCAGCAGCCATGCTACCGGGCCTGATGAAAAACTGTTTTTT

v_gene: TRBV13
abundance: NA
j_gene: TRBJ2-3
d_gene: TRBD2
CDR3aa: CASSLRTSGPRSTDTQYF
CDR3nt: TGTGCCAGCAGCCTTAGGACTAGCGGGCCCCGTAGCACAGATACGCAGTATTTT

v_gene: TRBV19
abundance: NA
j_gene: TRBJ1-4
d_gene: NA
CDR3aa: CASSIVPKAADEKLFF
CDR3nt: TGTGCCAGTAGTATAGTACCGAAGGCAGCGGATGAAAAACTGTTTTTT

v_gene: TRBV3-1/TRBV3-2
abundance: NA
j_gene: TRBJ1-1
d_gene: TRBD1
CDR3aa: CASSHSQGAGNTEAFF
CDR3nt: TGTGCCAGCAGCCATTCCCAGGGGGCCGGGAACACTGAAGCTTTCTTT

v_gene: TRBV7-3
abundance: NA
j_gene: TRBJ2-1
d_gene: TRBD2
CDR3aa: CASSLQPPGTSGWDEQFF
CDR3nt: TGTGCCAGCAGCCTCCAGCCCCCCGGGACTAGCGGGTGGGATGAGCAGTTCTTC

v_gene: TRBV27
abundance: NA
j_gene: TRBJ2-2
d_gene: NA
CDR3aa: CASSLMTETGELFF
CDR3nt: TGTGCCAGCAGTTTAATGACAGAGACCGGGGAGCTGTTTTTT

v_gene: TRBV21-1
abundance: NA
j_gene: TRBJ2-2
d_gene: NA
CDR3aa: CASRGQGAAGELFF
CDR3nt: TGTGCCAGCAGAGGACAGGGGGCTGCCGGGGAGCTGTTTTTT

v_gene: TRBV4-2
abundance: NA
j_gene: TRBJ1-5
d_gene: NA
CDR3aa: CASSQDQQGGNQPQHF
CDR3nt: TGTGCCAGCAGCCAAGATCAACAGGGAGGAAATCAGCCCCAGCATTTT

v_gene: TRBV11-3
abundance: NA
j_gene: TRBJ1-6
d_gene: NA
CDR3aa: CASSLWEGWSLHF
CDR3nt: TGTGCCAGCAGCTTGTGGGAGGGCTGGTCCCTCCACTTT

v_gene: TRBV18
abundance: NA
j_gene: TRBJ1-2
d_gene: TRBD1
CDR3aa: CASSPAQGQGGYTF
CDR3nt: TGTGCCAGCTCACCCGCACAGGGGCAAGGTGGCTACACCTTC

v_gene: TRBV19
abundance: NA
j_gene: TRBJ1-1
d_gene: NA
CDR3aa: CATNIWGDTEAFF
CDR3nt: TGTGCCACCAATATATGGGGGGACACTGAAGCTTTCTTT

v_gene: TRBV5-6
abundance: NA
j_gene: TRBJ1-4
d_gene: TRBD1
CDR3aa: CASSLVGRQGSEKLFF
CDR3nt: TGTGCCAGCAGCTTGGTCGGTCGACAGGGTAGCGAAAAACTGTTTTTT

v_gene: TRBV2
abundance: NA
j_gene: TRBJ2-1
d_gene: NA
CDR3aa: CASRGGNQPYNEQFF
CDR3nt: TGTGCCAGCAGAGGCGGGAATCAGCCCTACAATGAGCAGTTCTTC

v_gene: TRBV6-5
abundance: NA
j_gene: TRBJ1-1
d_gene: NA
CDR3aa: CASSYSVGAEAFF
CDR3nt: TGTGCCAGCAGTTACTCGGTCGGAGCAGAAGCTTTCTTT

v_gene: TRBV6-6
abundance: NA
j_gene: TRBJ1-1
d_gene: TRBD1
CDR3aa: CASVQTGGDTEAFF
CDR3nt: TGTGCCAGCGTACAGACAGGGGGCGACACTGAAGCTTTCTTT

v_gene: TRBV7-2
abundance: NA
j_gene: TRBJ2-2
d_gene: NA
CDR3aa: CASSLVSEAGELFF
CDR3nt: TGTGCCAGCAGCTTAGTATCCGAGGCCGGGGAGCTGTTTTTT

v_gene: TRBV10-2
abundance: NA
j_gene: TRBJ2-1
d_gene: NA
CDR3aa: CASSESEYNEQFF
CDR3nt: TGCGCCAGCAGTGAGTCGGAATACAATGAGCAGTTCTTC

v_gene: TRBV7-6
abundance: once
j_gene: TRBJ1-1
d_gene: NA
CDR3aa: CASSPTPQGTAFF
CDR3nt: TGTGCCAGCAGCCCAACTCCACAGGGTACAGCTTTCTTT

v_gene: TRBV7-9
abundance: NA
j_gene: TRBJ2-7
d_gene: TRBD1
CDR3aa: CASSLTGTGLSYEQYF
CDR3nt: TGTGCCAGCAGCTTAACTGGGACAGGTCTCTCCTACGAGCAGTACTTC

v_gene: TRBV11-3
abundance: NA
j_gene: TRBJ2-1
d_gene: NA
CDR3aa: CASSLDHGGTSSYNEQFF
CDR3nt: TGTGCCAGCAGCTTAGATCACGGCGGGACGAGCTCCTACAATGAGCAGTTCTTC

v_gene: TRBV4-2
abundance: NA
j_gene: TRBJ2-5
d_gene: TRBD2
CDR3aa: CASSQEGPGLVQETQYF
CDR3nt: TGTGCCAGCAGCCAAGAGGGCCCCGGACTAGTCCAAGAGACCCAGTACTTC

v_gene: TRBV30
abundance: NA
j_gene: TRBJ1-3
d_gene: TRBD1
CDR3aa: CAWTGDSHPGTIYF
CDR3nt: TGTGCCTGGACAGGGGACAGCCATCCTGGCACCATATATTTT

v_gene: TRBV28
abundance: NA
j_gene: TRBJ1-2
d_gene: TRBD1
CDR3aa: CASSFGQGYGYTF
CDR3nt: TGTGCCAGCAGTTTCGGACAGGGCTATGGCTACACCTTC

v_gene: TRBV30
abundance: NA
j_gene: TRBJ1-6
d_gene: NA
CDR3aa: CAWKGTPAQSPLHF
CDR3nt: TGTGCCTGGAAGGGGACCCCGGCCCAATCACCCCTCCACTTT

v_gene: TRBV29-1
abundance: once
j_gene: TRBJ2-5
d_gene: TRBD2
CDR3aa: CSVELAEETQYF
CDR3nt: TGCAGCGTTGAACTAGCGGAGGAGACCCAGTACTTC